The 15 T cell receptor beta chains below were found in one sample sequenced in a study of OX40 agonist ivuxolimab in advanced cancers. The library was prepared using the immunoSEQ multiplex PCR assay. TCRdb limited this immuneACCESS table to in-frame rearrangements with V and J called. A share of clones is missing; checked studies link under half to unresolved V genes, and the rest is unexplained. For this sample there are around 110,000 clones; 90% appear just once. The top ten constitute around 0.47% of the sample. Source: CD4+ or CD8+ T cells sorted from blood, taken in a trial of the OX40 agonist ivuxolimab. The receptors shown here come from an adult with an advanced solid tumor such as melanoma, head and neck, liver or kidney cancer.

This clone was picked up a small number of times. V gene TRBV14 combines with J gene TRBJ1-2; D is uncertain. The CDR3 loop spans 15 amino acids. Germline V lookup: CDR1 SGHDN, CDR2 FVKESK. V dropped 4 bases and J dropped 4 bases, with 16 bases sitting between them. The DNA of the CDR3 is TGTGCCAGCAGCCTTAGTCCGGAATTCGGCTATGGCTACACCTTC. It specifies CASSLSPEFGYGYTF.

The chain joins TRBV5-1 to TRBJ2-2; D gene ambiguous. From germline, CDR1 is SGHRS and CDR2 YFSETQ. The CDR3 spans 14 residues. Trimming removed 4 bases from V and 0 bases from J, with 7 bases in between. CDR3 region: CASSRRSNTGELFF. The DNA of the CDR3 is TGCGCCAGCAGCCGTCGATCGAACACCGGGGAGCTGTTTTTT.

Here the CDR3 reads CASIVTGKWNTIYF. In DNA, the CDR3 is TGTGCCAGCATCGTAACAGGGAAATGGAACACCATATATTTT. J is TRBJ1-3 and V is TRBV6-1; tentative D call: TRBD1 (6 bases). This CDR3 has 14 residues. V lost 7 bases to trimming and J lost 7 bases, with 17 bases between them. Germline CDR1 reads MNHNS; CDR2 reads SASEGT.

This clone was detected a few times. The V and J genes are TRBV5-4 and TRBJ2-1, with 9 bases fitting TRBD2. The CDR3 covers 16 residues. Germline CDR1 reads SGHNT; CDR2 reads YYREEE (reference sequence). V trimming: 4 bases; J trimming: 7 bases; junction bases outside the gene matches: 12. CDR3 sequence: CASSPGGAGGLNEQFF. The CDR3 DNA sequence: TGTGCCAGCAGCCCGGGGGGAGCGGGGGGTTTAAATGAGCAGTTCTTC.

The chain links TRBV7-2 to TRBJ1-6; D call uncertain. Looked up from germline, CDR1 is SGHTA and CDR2 is FQGNSA. V lost 1 base and J lost 9, with 7 bases in between. The length of the CDR3 is 13 residues. CDR3 coding DNA: TGTGCCAGCAGCTTAGGAGTTACTTCACCCCTCCACTTT. Encoded protein: CASSLGVTSPLHF.

The DNA of the CDR3 is TGCGCCAGCAGTTCGGCCCCCGGACAGGGGACCTACAATGAGCAGTTCTTC. This encodes CASSSAPGQGTYNEQFF. This rearrangement joins TRBV10-1 to TRBJ2-1; 9 bases match TRBD1. Germline values: CDR1 WNHNN, CDR2 SYGVQD (reference sequence). Losses at the gene ends were 5 bases for V and 2 bases for J; bases not matched to a gene: 10. The CDR3 extends over 17 amino acids.

The J gene is TRBJ2-5, the V gene TRBV29-1; D remains ambiguous. V gave up 4 bases and J gave up 4 bases, with 13 bases separating them. The length of the CDR3 is 13 residues. Germline CDR1 and CDR2: SQVTM and ANQGSEA. CDR3 bases: TGCAGCGTTGGAAGCCCTTGGGGAGAGACCCAGTACTTC. It codes for CSVGSPWGETQYF.

The chain couples TRBV2 to TRBJ2-3, with 9 positions matching TRBD1. V trimming: 1 base; J trimming: 1 base; junction bases outside the gene matches: 0. This CDR3 is 15 amino acids long. Germline assignment: CDR1 SNHLY and CDR2 FYNNEI. CDR3 nucleotide sequence: TGTGCCAGCAGTGAAGGGACAGGGGGCACAGATACGCAGTATTTT. Translation gives CASSEGTGGTDTQYF.

The chain recombines TRBV4-3 with TRBJ2-5; D unclear. The germline V and J ends were trimmed by 1 base and 1 base, with 10 bases remaining between them. The germline gives CDR1 LGHNA, CDR2 YSLEER. The CDR3 has 15 residues. The CDR3 region is CASSQASHPQETQYF. The CDR3 DNA follows: TGCGCCAGCAGCCAAGCTTCCCATCCCCAAGAGACCCAGTACTTC.

The gene calls are TRBV7-2 and TRBJ1-1; tentatively, D is TRBD1 (5 bases). This CDR3 contains 12 residues. Germline CDR1 SGHTA, CDR2 FQGNSA. V shed 6 bases and J shed 3 bases, with 8 bases lying between them. The CDR3 DNA reads as TGTGCCAGCAGGTGGGGGGACACTGAAGCTTTCTTT. Encoded protein: CASRWGDTEAFF.

CDR3: CAYSTLGYGYTF. The CDR3 DNA reads TGTGCCTACTCGACGTTAGGCTATGGCTACACCTTC. The chain combines TRBV30 with TRBJ1-2; D not resolved. Germline V lookup: CDR1 GTSNPN, CDR2 SVGIG (reference sequence). Trimming shortened V by 7 bases and J by 4 bases, and 13 bases separated the two germline ends. The CDR3 is made up of 12 amino acids. The whole variable domain, filled in from reference TRBV30 and TRBJ1-2, reads SQTIHQWPATLVQPVGSPLSLECTVEGTSNPNLYWYRQAAGRGLQLLFYSVGIGQISSEVPQNLSASRPQDRQFILSSKKLLLSDSGFYLCAYSTLGYGYTFGSGTRLTVV.

This sequence joins TRBV20-1 and TRBJ1-2; D unclear. Looked up from germline, CDR1 is DFQATT and CDR2 is SNEGSKA (reference sequence). V was pared by 6 bases and J by 5 bases, with 10 bases between. The CDR3 consists of 11 residues. The CDR3 coding sequence is TGCAGTGCCACTCCCGGGTATGGCTACACCTTC. Amino acid sequence: CSATPGYGYTF.

The chain has TRBV6-5 and TRBJ1-2, with D hard to call. Trimming took off 2 bases at V and 8 bases at J, with 21 bases between the two ends. Germline CDR1 is MNHEY and CDR2 is SVGAGI. This CDR3 has 16 residues. This CDR3 reads CASSYPRAQGQSGYTF. The DNA of the CDR3 is TGTGCCAGCAGTTACCCGAGGGCGCAAGGCCAGTCAGGCTACACCTTC.

This clone was observed a single time. This chain links TRBV28 with TRBJ2-4; tentative D call: TRBD1 (5 bases). The germline V gene has CDR1 MDHEN and CDR2 SYDVKM. V lost 1 base, J lost 1 base, and 11 bases lay in between. The CDR3 loop spans 16 amino acids. This CDR3 is CASSLLGVGAKNIQYF. Written as DNA, the CDR3 is TGTGCCAGCAGTTTATTAGGGGTCGGGGCCAAAAACATTCAGTACTTC.

The chain couples TRBV18 to TRBJ2-7; 7 bases fit TRBD2. The CDR3 has 15 residues. The V gene's germline CDR1 is KGHSH and CDR2 LQKENI. V was pared by 3 bases and J by 2 bases, with 7 bases of the junction left unmatched. Written as DNA, the CDR3 is TGTGCCAGCTCACCTCGTGGCCGGGGGGCCTACGAGCAGTACTTC. Residues: CASSPRGRGAYEQYF.